The T cell receptor beta chain described here comes from a study of T cell changes during pregnancy in multiple sclerosis (dated by TCRdb to about 2019). Background on the whole study: The study examined how the T cell repertoire changed over the course of pregnancy in women with multiple sclerosis.

Between the V and J ends, shortened by 1 base and 5 bases respectively, the junction contains 17 bases. Including cysteine and phenylalanine, the CDR3 has 16 amino acids. Of all the DNA, just the CDR3 is kept, 48 bases in frame from base 1. From a lookup of the germline V gene (reference sequence), CDR1 and CDR2 are SEHNR and FQNEAQ. Of note for this clone: What antigen it recognizes has not been identified. No much larger clone is present one base from it, and per-base qualities are unavailable.

The library came from the immunoSEQ multiplex PCR assay. As stored in TCRdb, this immuneACCESS dataset retains in-frame rearrangements with V and J assigned. A fraction of the clones does not appear; measured against another copy, unresolved V genes explain less than half of the discrepancy, and the remainder lacks a known reason. The sample includes 75,000 to 95,000 clones, with approximately 90% observed a single time. 0.9% to 0.95% of the sample belongs to the ten largest clones. Specimen: peripheral blood, collected before pregnancy. The TCR was taken from a female donor with multiple sclerosis, enrolled in a pregnancy study. The rearrangement combines TRBV7-9 with TRBJ2-5; a weak D assignment points to TRBD1 (7 bases agree). The encoded CDR3 is CASSLESRGVGETQYF. The DNA sequence is as follows: TGTGCCAGCAGCTTAGAGAGCAGGGGGGTCGGGGAGACCCAGTACTTC.